A selection of T cell receptor beta chains follows, all from one sample in a study of blood T cells in healthy people across ages. TCRdb redid the calling of the 5' RACE reads with MiXCR, one entry per CDR3 protein. Of roughly 1,500,000 distinct CDR3 sequences listed, 34% are singletons. The sequenced sample was blood. These receptors were taken from a woman aged 25 to 45 in good health. CDR3s include the opening cysteine and the closing phenylalanine or tryptophan. Each record gives: D gene, V gene, clone size, J gene, CDR3 DNA, CDR3 protein. The D gene is left open where the match is weak. Clone size is stated in some rows and not others, as once, few, many or a class when expanded.

>TRBD2|TRBV5-1|-|TRBJ2-5
TGCGCCAGCAGCCCGGAGACTAGCGCGAGGGTTGGAACCCAGTACTTC
CASSPETSARVGTQYF
>-|TRBV6-5|-|TRBJ2-1
TGTGCCAGCAGACGGGGGGCTCGCAATGAGCAGTTCTTC
CASRRGARNEQFF
>TRBD1|TRBV29-1|many|TRBJ2-7
TGCAGCGCCATCAGGAGTCTAGGACAGGGGTCCTACGAGCAGTACTTC
CSAIRSLGQGSYEQYF
>TRBD1|TRBV5-4|-|TRBJ1-2
TGTGCCAGCAGCCCTTCGGGGCAGGGGGATGGCTACACCTTC
CASSPSGQGDGYTF
>TRBD1|TRBV27|-|TRBJ2-7
TGTGCCAGCAGTTTAGCCCACAGCGATACAGGGGACCTCTCCTACGAGCAGTACTTC
CASSLAHSDTGDLSYEQYF
>-|TRBV20-1|-|TRBJ1-2
TGCAGTGCTCCAACAGGAGTCAACTATGGCTACACCTTC
CSAPTGVNYGYTF
>-|TRBV10-3|-|TRBJ2-5
TGTGCCATCCTTGGAGGGAATGAGCAGTACTTC
CAILGGNEQYF
>-|TRBV6-6|-|TRBJ2-7
TGTGCCAGCAGTAACAGGGGACTCGACGAGCAGTACTTC
CASSNRGLDEQYF
>TRBD2|TRBV29-1|many|TRBJ2-1
TGCAGCGTTGAAAGTCTCGCTAGCGGCGTAAACAATGAGCAGTTCTTC
CSVESLASGVNNEQFF
>-|TRBV28|few|TRBJ2-7
TGTGCCAGCAGTCCCGCAACAAGCTCCTACGAGCAGTACTTC
CASSPATSSYEQYF
>-|TRBV6-6|many|TRBJ2-5
TGTGCCAGCAGTTACGAGAGGCTGGGGACCCAGTACTTC
CASSYERLGTQYF
>-|TRBV11-3|-|TRBJ2-7
TGTGCCAGCAGCCCGCGGGATTCATCGGGCGAGCAGTACTTC
CASSPRDSSGEQYF
>TRBD1|TRBV6-6|few|TRBJ2-7
TGTGCCAGCAGTTACGGCACAGGGGGAGTCGGCGATGAGCAGTACTTC
CASSYGTGGVGDEQYF
>-|TRBV4-1|-|TRBJ1-5
TGCGCCAGCAGCCCCCTGGGGGGGCCCCAGCATTTT
CASSPLGGPQHF
>-|TRBV12-3/TRBV12-4|many|TRBJ1-2
TGTGCCAGCAGTTTAGAAGGGTTCTATGGCTACACCTTC
CASSLEGFYGYTF
>TRBD1|TRBV7-3|-|TRBJ1-5
TGTGCCAGCAGCTTACAGGGGGCGCAGACTCAGCCCCAGCATTTT
CASSLQGAQTQPQHF
>TRBD2|TRBV20-1|-|TRBJ2-1
TGCAGTGCTAGATCTCGGGGGGGCCGCGATGAGCAGTTCTTC
CSARSRGGRDEQFF
>TRBD2|TRBV7-3|-|TRBJ2-1
TGTGCCAGCAGTCCCTGGAGCGGGAGGGCGTACAATGAGCAGTTCTTC
CASSPWSGRAYNEQFF
>TRBD1|TRBV6-5|few|TRBJ2-5
TGTGCCAGCAGTTACTCGATTGGGACAGAGGGGTCTAAGCAGTACTTC
CASSYSIGTEGSKQYF
>TRBD2|TRBV7-7|few|TRBJ2-7
TGTGCCAGCACCCCCGCGGGAGGGAGCTACGAGCAGTACTTC
CASTPAGGSYEQYF
>TRBD1|TRBV2|-|TRBJ1-2
TGTGCCAGCAGTGCCCTGGGACAGGGAGAGGGTGGCTACACCTTC
CASSALGQGEGGYTF
>-|TRBV6-6|-|TRBJ1-2
TGTGCCAGCAGTTACGGAGGTACCACCCATGGCTACACCTTC
CASSYGGTTHGYTF
>TRBD2|TRBV15|-|TRBJ2-7
TGTGCCACCAGCCAGACTAGCGGGCTAACCTACGAGCAGTACTTC
CATSQTSGLTYEQYF
>-|TRBV30|-|TRBJ1-2
TGTGCCTGGAGGGAGAAATCCGGAACGAGCTATGGCTACACCTTC
CAWREKSGTSYGYTF
>-|TRBV9|-|TRBJ2-1
TGTGCCAGCAGCGTAGACAGGCAATACAATGAGCAGTTCTTC
CASSVDRQYNEQFF
>TRBD1|TRBV3-1|few|TRBJ1-2
TGTGTCAGCAGCCTACAACAGGGGATTAGGGGCTACACCTTC
CVSSLQQGIRGYTF
>-|TRBV2|few|TRBJ2-3
TGTGCCAGCAGTGAACCGGGCGAAGAAGATACGCAGTATTTT
CASSEPGEEDTQYF
>-|TRBV20-1|few|TRBJ1-5
TGCAGTGCTAGAGAGGGGGGAGGGGGACATCAGCCCCAGCATTTT
CSAREGGGGHQPQHF
>TRBD2|TRBV11-2|few|TRBJ2-7
TGTGCCAGCAGCTTAAAACGAGCGGGACCTCCAGGCCCCGAGCAGTACTTC
CASSLKRAGPPGPEQYF
>TRBD2|TRBV4-1|few|TRBJ2-7
TGCGCCAGCAGCTTAGGGTATGGCGGGGGGCGAGGGATCGAGCAGTACTTC
CASSLGYGGGRGIEQYF
>TRBD2|TRBV2|-|TRBJ2-3
TGTGCCAGCAGTGACGGTCCTAGCGGGACCCTCATCCGTAGCACAGATACGCAGTATTTT
CASSDGPSGTLIRSTDTQYF
>-|TRBV4-1|few|TRBJ1-6
TGCGCCAGCAGCCAAGGTCGGCAGGTATATTCACCCCTCCACTTT
CASSQGRQVYSPLHF
>-|TRBV28|few|TRBJ1-2
TGTGCCAGCAGTTGGACGGGTCGAACCGGGTATGGCTACACCTTC
CASSWTGRTGYGYTF
>TRBD1|TRBV11-3|-|TRBJ2-1
TGTGCCAGCAGCAAGTTAGGGACAGGGTACGATGAGCAGTTCTTC
CASSKLGTGYDEQFF
>-|TRBV5-1|-|TRBJ2-7
TGCGCCAGCAAAGAGCAGGGTCCGTCCGAGCAGTACTTC
CASKEQGPSEQYF
>TRBD1|TRBV4-2|many|TRBJ2-7
TGTGCCAGCAGCCAACCTGCGACAGGGACGTGGGAGCAGTACTTC
CASSQPATGTWEQYF
>-|TRBV7-2|many|TRBJ2-7
TGTGCCAGCAGCGAGGAAGGGACTGGCTCCTACGAGCAGTACTTC
CASSEEGTGSYEQYF
>TRBD2|TRBV27|-|TRBJ2-7
TGTGCCAGCAGTCCCGGGGTAGCGGGAGTAGGAGAGCAGTACTTC
CASSPGVAGVGEQYF
>TRBD2|TRBV20-1|many|TRBJ2-7
TGCAGTGCTAGAGACCCCGGACTAGCGGGAGGCACGGTGCAGTACTTC
CSARDPGLAGGTVQYF
>TRBD2|TRBV7-9|few|TRBJ2-6
TGTGCCAGCAGCACCTCGGGGGGTGGGGCCAACGTCCTGACTTTC
CASSTSGGGANVLTF
>-|TRBV6-5|-|TRBJ2-1
TGTGCCAGCAGCGGGAGACCCCCCTCAAATGAGCAGTTCTTC
CASSGRPPSNEQFF
>-|TRBV3-1|-|TRBJ1-6
TGTGCCAGCAGCCCCCGTAGGACGGGCAATTCACCCCTCCACTTT
CASSPRRTGNSPLHF
>-|TRBV27|-|TRBJ1-4
TGTGCCAGCAGGACGACATTTGCAACTAATGAAAAACTGTTTTTT
CASRTTFATNEKLFF
>TRBD1|TRBV12-3/TRBV12-4|few|TRBJ1-4
TGTGCCAGCAATCCTACAGGGGAAACTAATGAAAAACTGTTTTTT
CASNPTGETNEKLFF
>TRBD2|TRBV5-1|few|TRBJ2-1
TGCGCCAGCAGCCTGGGAGGGCCGACCTACGAGCAGTTCTTC
CASSLGGPTYEQFF
>-|TRBV27|-|TRBJ2-7
TGTGCCAGCAATCCCGTGATGCTCGGGAAAGGAAACGAGCAGTACTTC
CASNPVMLGKGNEQYF
>TRBD2|TRBV29-1|-|TRBJ2-5
TGCAGCGTTGTCGGACTAGCGGGAGGGCCCCCGGAGACCCAGTACTTC
CSVVGLAGGPPETQYF
>-|TRBV6-1|few|TRBJ1-4
TGTGCCAGCACCTATCTTGGCGGTGAAAAACTGTTTTTT
CASTYLGGEKLFF
>TRBD2|TRBV20-1|-|TRBJ2-5
TGCAGTGCTAGAGCGGGACTAGCGGGAGGACGTCGGGAGACCCAGTACTTC
CSARAGLAGGRRETQYF
>TRBD2|TRBV11-2|many|TRBJ2-1
TGTGCCAGCAGCTCCCCACGGGGGGGGAATGAGCAGTTCTTC
CASSSPRGGNEQFF
>-|TRBV6-5|many|TRBJ2-3
TGTGCCAGCAGTTACTCGATACCCCGCGAGGGGTACACAGATACGCAGTATTTT
CASSYSIPREGYTDTQYF